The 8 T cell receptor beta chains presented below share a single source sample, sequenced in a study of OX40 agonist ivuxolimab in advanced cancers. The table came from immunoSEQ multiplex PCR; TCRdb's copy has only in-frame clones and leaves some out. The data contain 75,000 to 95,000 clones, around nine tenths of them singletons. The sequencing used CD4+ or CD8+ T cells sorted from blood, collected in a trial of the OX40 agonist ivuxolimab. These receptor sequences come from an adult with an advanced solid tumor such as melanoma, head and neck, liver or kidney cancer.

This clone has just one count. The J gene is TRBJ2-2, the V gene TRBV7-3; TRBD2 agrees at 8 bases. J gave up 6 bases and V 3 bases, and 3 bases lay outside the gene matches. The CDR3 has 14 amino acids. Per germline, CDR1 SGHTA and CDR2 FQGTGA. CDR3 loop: CASSLTREAGELFF. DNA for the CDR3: TGTGCCAGCAGCTTGACGCGGGAGGCCGGGGAGCTGTTTTTT.

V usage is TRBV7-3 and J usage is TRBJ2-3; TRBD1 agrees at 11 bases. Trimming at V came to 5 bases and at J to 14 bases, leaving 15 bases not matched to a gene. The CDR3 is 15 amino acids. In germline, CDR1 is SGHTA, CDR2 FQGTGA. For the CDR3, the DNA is TGTGCCAGCAGCCTACCCCCCGGGACAGGGGGTCGCTTGTATTTT. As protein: CASSLPPGTGGRLYF.

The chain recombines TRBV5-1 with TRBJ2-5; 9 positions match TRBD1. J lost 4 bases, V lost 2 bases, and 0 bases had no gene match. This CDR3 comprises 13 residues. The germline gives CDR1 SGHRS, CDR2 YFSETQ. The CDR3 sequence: CASSLQGAETQYF. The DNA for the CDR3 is TGCGCCAGCAGCTTACAGGGGGCAGAGACCCAGTACTTC.

CDR3 bases: TGTGCCAGCAGCCAAGATGGGGGATGGTCCTACAATGAGCAGTTCTTC. It yields the protein CASSQDGGWSYNEQFF. The chain has TRBV4-2 and TRBJ2-1; D could derive from TRBD1 or TRBD2 (5 bases each). Germline CDR1 reads LGHNA; CDR2 reads YNFKEQ. V was cut by 0 bases and J by 1 base, with 10 bases left in between. There are 16 residues in the CDR3.

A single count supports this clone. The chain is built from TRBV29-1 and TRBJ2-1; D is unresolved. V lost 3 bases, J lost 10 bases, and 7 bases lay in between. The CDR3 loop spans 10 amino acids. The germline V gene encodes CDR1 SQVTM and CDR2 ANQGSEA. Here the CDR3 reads CSVELEEQFF. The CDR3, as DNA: TGCAGCGTTGAGTTGGAGGAGCAGTTCTTC.

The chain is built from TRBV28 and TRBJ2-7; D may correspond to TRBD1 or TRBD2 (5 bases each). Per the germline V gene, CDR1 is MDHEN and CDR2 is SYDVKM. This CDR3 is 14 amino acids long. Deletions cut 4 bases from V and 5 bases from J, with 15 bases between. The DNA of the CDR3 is TGTGCCAGCAGTTACGGGACGGTCAAAGACGAGCAGTACTTC. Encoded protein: CASSYGTVKDEQYF.

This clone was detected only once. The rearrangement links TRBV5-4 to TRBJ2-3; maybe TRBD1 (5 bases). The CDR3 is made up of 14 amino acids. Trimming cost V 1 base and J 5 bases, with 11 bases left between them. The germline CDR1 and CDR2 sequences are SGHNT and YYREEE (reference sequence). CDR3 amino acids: CASSLRGRRDTQYF. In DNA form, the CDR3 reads TGTGCCAGCAGCTTGAGGGGAAGGAGAGATACGCAGTATTTT.

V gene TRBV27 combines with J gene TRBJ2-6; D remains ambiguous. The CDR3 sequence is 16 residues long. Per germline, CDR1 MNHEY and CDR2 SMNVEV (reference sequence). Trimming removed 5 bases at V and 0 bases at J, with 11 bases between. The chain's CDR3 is CASSTPYTSGANVLTF. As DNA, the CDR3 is TGTGCCAGCAGTACCCCTTACACCTCTGGGGCCAACGTCCTGACTTTC. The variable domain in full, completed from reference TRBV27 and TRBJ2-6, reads EAQVTQNPRYLITVTGKKLTVTCSQNMNHEYMSWYRQDPGLGLRQIYYSMNVEVTDKGDVPEGYKVSRKEKRNFPLILESPSPNQTSLYFCASSTPYTSGANVLTFGAGSRLTVL.